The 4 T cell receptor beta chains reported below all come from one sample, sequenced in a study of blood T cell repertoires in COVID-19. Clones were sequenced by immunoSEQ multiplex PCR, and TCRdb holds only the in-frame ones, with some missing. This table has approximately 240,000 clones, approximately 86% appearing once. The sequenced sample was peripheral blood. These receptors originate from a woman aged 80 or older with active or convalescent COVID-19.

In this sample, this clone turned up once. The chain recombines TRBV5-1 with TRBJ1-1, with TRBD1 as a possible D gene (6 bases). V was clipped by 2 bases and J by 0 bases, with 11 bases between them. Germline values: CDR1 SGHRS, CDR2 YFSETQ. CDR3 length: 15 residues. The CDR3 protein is CASSLRQAMNTEAFF. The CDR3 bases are TGCGCCAGCAGCTTACGACAGGCCATGAACACTGAAGCTTTCTTT.

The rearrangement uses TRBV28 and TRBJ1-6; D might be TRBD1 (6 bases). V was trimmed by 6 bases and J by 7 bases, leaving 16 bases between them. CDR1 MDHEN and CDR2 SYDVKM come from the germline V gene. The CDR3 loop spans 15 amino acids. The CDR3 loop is CASSQKTGLNSPLHF. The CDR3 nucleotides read TGTGCCAGCAGCCAGAAGACAGGTTTGAATTCACCCCTCCACTTT.

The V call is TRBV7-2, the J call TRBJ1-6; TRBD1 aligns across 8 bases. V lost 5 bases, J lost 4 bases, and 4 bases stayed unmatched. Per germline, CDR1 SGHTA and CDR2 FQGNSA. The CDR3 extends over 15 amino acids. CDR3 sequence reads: CASSQDRVYNSPLHF. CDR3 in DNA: TGTGCCAGCAGCCAGGACAGGGTGTATAATTCACCCCTCCACTTT.

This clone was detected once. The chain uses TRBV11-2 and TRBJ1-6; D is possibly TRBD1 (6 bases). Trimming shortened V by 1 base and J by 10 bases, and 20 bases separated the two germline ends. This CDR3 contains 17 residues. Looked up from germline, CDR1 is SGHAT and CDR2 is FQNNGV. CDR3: CASSLAAGVRTRSPLHF. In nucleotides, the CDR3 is TGTGCCAGCAGCTTAGCCGCAGGGGTGAGAACACGGTCACCCCTCCACTTT.